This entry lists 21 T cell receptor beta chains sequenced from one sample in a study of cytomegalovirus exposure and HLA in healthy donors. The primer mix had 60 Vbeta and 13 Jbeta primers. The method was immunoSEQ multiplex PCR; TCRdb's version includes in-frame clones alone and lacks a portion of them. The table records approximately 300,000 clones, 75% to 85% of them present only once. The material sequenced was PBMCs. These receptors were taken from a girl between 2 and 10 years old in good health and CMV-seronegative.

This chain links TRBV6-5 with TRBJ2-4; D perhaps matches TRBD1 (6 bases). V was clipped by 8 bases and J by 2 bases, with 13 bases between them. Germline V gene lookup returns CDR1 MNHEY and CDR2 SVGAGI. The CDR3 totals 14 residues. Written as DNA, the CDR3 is TGTGCCAGCCGGGACACTGGGACCAAAAACATTCAGTACTTC. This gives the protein CASRDTGTKNIQYF.

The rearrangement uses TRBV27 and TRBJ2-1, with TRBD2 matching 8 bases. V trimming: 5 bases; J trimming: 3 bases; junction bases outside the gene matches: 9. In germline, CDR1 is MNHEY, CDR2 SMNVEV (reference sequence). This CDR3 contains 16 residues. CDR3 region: CASSPLPSGFYNEQFF. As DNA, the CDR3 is TGTGCCAGCAGTCCCTTGCCTAGCGGGTTCTACAATGAGCAGTTCTTC.

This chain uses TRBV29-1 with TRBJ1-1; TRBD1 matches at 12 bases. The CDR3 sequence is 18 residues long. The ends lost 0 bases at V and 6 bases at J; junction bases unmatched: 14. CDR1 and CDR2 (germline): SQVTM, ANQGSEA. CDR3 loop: CSVEDGTGGFFYAAEAFF. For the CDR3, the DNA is TGCAGCGTTGAAGACGGGACAGGGGGCTTTTTCTACGCGGCTGAAGCTTTCTTT.

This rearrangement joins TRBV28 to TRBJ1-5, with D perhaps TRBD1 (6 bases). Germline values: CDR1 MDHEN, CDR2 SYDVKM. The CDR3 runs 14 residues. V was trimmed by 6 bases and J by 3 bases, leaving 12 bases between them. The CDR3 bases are TGTGCCAGCAGCACGGGACAAACCAATCAGCCCCAGCATTTT. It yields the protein CASSTGQTNQPQHF.

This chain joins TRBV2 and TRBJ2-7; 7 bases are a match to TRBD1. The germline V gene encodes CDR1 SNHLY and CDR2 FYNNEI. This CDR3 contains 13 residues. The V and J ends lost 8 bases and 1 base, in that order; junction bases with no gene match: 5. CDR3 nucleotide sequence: TGTGCCAGCTTGACAGGGAGTTCCTACGAGCAGTACTTC. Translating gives CASLTGSSYEQYF.

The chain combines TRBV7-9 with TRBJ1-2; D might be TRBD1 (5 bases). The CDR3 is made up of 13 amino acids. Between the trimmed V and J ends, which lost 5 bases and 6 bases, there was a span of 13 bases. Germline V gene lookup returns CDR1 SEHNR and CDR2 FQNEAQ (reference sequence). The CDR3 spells CASSTRQGDGYTF. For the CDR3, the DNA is TGTGCCAGCAGCACTCGACAAGGGGATGGCTACACCTTC.

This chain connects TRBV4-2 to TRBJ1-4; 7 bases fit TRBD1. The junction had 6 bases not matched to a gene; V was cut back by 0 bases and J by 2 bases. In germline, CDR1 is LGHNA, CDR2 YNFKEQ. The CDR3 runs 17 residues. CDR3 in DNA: TGTGCCAGCAGCCAAGATCGAGAGGGGGCGACTAATGAAAAACTGTTTTTT. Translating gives CASSQDREGATNEKLFF.

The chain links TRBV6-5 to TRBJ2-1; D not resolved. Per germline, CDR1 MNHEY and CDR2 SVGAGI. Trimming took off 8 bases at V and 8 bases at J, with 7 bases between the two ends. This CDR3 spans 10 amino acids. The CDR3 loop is CASGRDEQFF. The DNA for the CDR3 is TGTGCCAGCGGCCGGGATGAGCAGTTCTTC.

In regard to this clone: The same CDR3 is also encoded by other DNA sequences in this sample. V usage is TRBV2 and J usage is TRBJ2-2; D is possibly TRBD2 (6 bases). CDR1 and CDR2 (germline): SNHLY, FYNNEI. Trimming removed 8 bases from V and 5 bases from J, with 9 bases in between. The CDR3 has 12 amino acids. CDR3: CASPGGTGELFF. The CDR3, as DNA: TGTGCCAGCCCTGGGGGGACCGGGGAGCTGTTTTTT.

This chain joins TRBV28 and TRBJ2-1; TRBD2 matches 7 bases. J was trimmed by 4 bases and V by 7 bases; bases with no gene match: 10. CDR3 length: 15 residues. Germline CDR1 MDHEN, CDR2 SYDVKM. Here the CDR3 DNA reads TGTGCCAGCACATTTCCGGGACTAACTTACAATGAGCAGTTCTTC. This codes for CASTFPGLTYNEQFF.

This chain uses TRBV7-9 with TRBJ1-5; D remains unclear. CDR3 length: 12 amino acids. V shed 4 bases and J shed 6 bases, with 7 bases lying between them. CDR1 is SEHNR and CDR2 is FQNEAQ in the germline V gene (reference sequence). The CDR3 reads CASSSSGQPQHF. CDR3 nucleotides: TGTGCCAGCAGCTCATCGGGTCAGCCCCAGCATTTT.

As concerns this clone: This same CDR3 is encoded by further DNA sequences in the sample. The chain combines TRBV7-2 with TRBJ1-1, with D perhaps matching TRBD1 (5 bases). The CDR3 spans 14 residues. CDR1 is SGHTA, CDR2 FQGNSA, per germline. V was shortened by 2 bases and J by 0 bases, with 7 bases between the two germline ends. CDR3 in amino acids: CASSLTGMNTEAFF. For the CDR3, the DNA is TGTGCCAGCAGCTTAACAGGTATGAACACTGAAGCTTTCTTT.

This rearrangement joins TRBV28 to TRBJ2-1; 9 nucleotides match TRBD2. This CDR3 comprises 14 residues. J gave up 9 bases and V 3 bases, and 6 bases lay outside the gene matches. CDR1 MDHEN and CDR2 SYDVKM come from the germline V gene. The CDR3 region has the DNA TGTGCCAGCAGTTTTATTAGCGGGGGAGTTGAGCAGTTCTTC. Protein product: CASSFISGGVEQFF.

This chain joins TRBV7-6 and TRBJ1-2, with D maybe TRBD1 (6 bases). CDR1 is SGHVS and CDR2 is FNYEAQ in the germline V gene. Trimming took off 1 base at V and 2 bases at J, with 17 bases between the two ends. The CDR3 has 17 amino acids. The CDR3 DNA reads TGTGCCAGCAGCTTAGTTGGGACACCGATAAGGAACTATGGCTACACCTTC. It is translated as CASSLVGTPIRNYGYTF.

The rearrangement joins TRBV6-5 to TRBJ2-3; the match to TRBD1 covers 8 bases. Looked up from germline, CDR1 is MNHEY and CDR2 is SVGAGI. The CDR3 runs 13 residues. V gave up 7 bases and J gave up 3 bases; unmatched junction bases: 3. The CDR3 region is CASKRTGTDTQYF. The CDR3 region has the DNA TGTGCCAGCAAACGGACAGGGACAGATACGCAGTATTTT.

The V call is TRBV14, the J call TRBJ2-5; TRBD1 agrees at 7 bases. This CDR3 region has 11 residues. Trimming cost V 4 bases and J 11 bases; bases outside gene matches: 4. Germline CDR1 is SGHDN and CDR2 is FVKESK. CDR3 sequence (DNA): TGTGCCAGCAGCCTAGGGACAGAGCAGTACTTC. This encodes CASSLGTEQYF.

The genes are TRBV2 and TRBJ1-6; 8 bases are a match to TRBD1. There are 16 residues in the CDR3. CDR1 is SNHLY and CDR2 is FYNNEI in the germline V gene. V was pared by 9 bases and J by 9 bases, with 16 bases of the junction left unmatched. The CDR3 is CASMRDRSGGFSPLHF. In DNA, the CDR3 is TGTGCCAGTATGCGGGACAGGTCCGGAGGATTTTCACCCCTCCACTTT.

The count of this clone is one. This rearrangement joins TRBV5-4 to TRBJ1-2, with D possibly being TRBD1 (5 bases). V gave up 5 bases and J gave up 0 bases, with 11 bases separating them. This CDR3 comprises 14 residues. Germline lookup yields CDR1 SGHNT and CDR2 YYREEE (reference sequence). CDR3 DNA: TGTGCCAGCAGACCTGGACAAGCTAACTATGGCTACACCTTC. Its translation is CASRPGQANYGYTF.

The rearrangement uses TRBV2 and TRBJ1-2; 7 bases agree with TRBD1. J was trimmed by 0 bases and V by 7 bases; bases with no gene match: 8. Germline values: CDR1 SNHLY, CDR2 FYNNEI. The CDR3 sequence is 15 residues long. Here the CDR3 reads CASTADRLANYGYTF. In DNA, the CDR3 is TGTGCCAGCACCGCGGACAGGTTAGCTAACTATGGCTACACCTTC.

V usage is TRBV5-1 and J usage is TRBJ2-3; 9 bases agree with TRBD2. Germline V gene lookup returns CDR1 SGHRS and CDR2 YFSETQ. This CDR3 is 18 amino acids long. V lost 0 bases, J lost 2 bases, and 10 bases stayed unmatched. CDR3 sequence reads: CASSLGGILAGNTDTQYF. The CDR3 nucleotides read TGCGCCAGCAGCTTGGGGGGGATCCTAGCGGGAAACACAGATACGCAGTATTTT. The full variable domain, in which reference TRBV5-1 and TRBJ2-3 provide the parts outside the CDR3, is KAGVTQTPRYLIKTRGQQVTLSCSPISGHRSVSWYQQTPGQGLQFLFEYFSETQRNKGNFPGRFSGRQFSNSRSEMNVSTLELGDSALYLCASSLGGILAGNTDTQYFGPGTRLTVL.

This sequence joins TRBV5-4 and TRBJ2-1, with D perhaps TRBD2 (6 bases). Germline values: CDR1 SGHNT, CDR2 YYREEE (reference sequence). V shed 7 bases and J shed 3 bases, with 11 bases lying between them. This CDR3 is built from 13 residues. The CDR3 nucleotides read TGTGCCAGCGCGGGACGAAACTACAATGAGCAGTTCTTC. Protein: CASAGRNYNEQFF.